Sequencing of this T cell receptor (beta chain) was carried out in a study of OX40 agonist ivuxolimab in advanced cancers. Study at large: Those treated in dose escalation had hepatocellular carcinoma, melanoma, renal cell cancer or head and neck cancer. Points from the study as a whole: Relatively little clonal expansion, among the lowest observed, appeared in partial responders at 0.1-3.0 mg/kg.

Remarks on this clone: Its antigen is as yet unknown.

Profiling relied on immunoSEQ multiplex PCR, and the TCRdb table lists in-frame clones only, not all of them. The table records about 58,000 clones, 91% of them present only once. The specimen comprised CD4+ or CD8+ T cells sorted from blood, sampled in a trial of the OX40 agonist ivuxolimab. This TCR derives from an adult with an advanced solid tumor such as melanoma, head and neck, liver or kidney cancer.

The chain's CDR3 is CASGRSSYEQYF. CDR3 sequence (DNA): TGTGCCAGCGGGCGGAGCTCCTACGAGCAGTACTTC. This chain joins TRBV6-1 and TRBJ2-7; D ambiguous. Germline V gene data show CDR1 as MNHNS and CDR2 as SASEGT. The length of the CDR3 is 12 residues. Deletions cut 8 bases from V and 0 bases from J, with 8 bases between.